Each of the 32 T cell receptor beta chains below was sequenced from the same sample in a study of shared clonotypes between healthy human individuals. The table came from immunoSEQ multiplex PCR; TCRdb's copy has only in-frame clones and leaves some out. The sample holds more than 550,000 clones, about 90% seen once. CD45RO-negative CD8 cells positively selected for CCR7 made up the naive population, which excluded terminally differentiated effector memory CD45RA+ cells. Sequenced input: naive CD8+ T cells sorted from blood. These receptors were collected from a man aged 30-40 years in good health.

Here the CDR3 reads CASRTSGVDQYF. As DNA, the CDR3 is TGTGCCAGCCGGACTAGCGGAGTCGATCAGTACTTC. The rearrangement links TRBV27 to TRBJ2-7, with 10 bases identical to TRBD2. Per germline, CDR1 MNHEY and CDR2 SMNVEV (reference sequence). With V trimmed by 8 bases and J by 10 bases, 8 bases remained unmatched. The length of the CDR3 is 12 residues.

This rearrangement joins TRBV27 to TRBJ2-2; 11 bases are shared with TRBD1. The CDR3 has 16 amino acids. Trimming removed 8 bases from V and 6 bases from J; junction bases left unmatched: 11. Germline CDR1 reads MNHEY; CDR2 reads SMNVEV (reference sequence). CDR3 loop: CASGRTGGGYAGELFF. CDR3 DNA sequence: TGTGCCAGCGGAAGGACAGGGGGCGGTTACGCCGGGGAGCTGTTTTTT.

V gene TRBV30 combines with J gene TRBJ2-3, with D unresolved. The CDR3 contains 11 residues. Germline lookup yields CDR1 GTSNPN and CDR2 SVGIG (reference sequence). V shed 2 bases and J shed 9 bases, with 9 bases lying between them. The CDR3, as DNA: TGTGCCTGGAGTCCCATCGCGACGCAGTATTTT. Translation gives CAWSPIATQYF.

The chain couples TRBV29-1 to TRBJ2-7; D remains unclear. CDR1 SQVTM and CDR2 ANQGSEA come from the germline V gene. The CDR3 has 13 residues. Trimming shortened V by 7 bases and J by 3 bases, and 16 bases separated the two germline ends. For the CDR3, the DNA is TGCAGCGCCCGGTCAGAGGTTAGCTACGAGCAGTACTTC. Protein product: CSARSEVSYEQYF.

V and J are TRBV27 and TRBJ1-2, with D perhaps TRBD1 (5 bases). Deletions cut 3 bases from V and 5 bases from J, with 10 bases between. This CDR3 is built from 13 residues. The germline CDR1 and CDR2 sequences are MNHEY and SMNVEV (reference sequence). The CDR3 DNA reads TGTGCCAGCAGTTTGACCTCAGGGTATGGCTACACCTTC. Amino acids: CASSLTSGYGYTF.

Regarding this clone: Other DNA sequences within the sample encode an identical CDR3. The chain combines TRBV27 with TRBJ2-1; the match to TRBD2 covers 12 bases. The CDR3 runs to 15 residues. Germline V gene lookup returns CDR1 MNHEY and CDR2 SMNVEV (reference sequence). Trimming at V came to 5 bases and at J to 4 bases, leaving 3 bases not matched to a gene. The DNA of the CDR3 is TGTGCCAGCAGTGGACTAGCGGGGACTTACAATGAGCAGTTCTTC. Residues: CASSGLAGTYNEQFF.

V gene TRBV14 combines with J gene TRBJ1-2; no definite D call. The germline V gene encodes CDR1 SGHDN and CDR2 FVKESK. Trimming shortened V by 3 bases and J by 5 bases, and 13 bases separated the two germline ends. This CDR3 comprises 14 residues. In nucleotides, the CDR3 is TGTGCCAGCAGCCAGGTGGATTCGGAGTATGGCTACACCTTC. Translating gives CASSQVDSEYGYTF. The full variable domain, with the rest looked up from reference TRBV14 and TRBJ1-2, is EAGVTQFPSHSVIEKGQTVTLRCDPISGHDNLYWYRRVMGKEIKFLLHFVKESKQDESGMPNNRFLAERTGGTYSTLKVQPAELEDSGVYFCASSQVDSEYGYTFGSGTRLTVV.

This clone has more than one count but fewer than ten. The V call is TRBV11-2, the J call TRBJ2-7, with D hard to call. CDR3 length: 14 amino acids. Per germline, CDR1 SGHAT and CDR2 FQNNGV. Trimming left V 5 bases short and J 2 bases short, with 13 bases between. The CDR3 is CASSGTGLPYEQYF. CDR3 in DNA: TGTGCCAGCAGCGGAACGGGCCTACCCTACGAGCAGTACTTC.

The CDR3 region has the DNA TGTGCCAGCAGCTCCGGACTAGCGGGCATCCTCTACAATGAGCAGTTCTTC. Translation: CASSSGLAGILYNEQFF. The genes are TRBV7-9 and TRBJ2-1; TRBD2 agrees at 11 bases. Trimming cost V 4 bases and J 3 bases; bases outside gene matches: 8. Per germline, CDR1 SEHNR and CDR2 FQNEAQ (reference sequence). This CDR3 has 17 residues.

The V and J genes are TRBV7-6 and TRBJ2-3; D assignment may be TRBD1 or TRBD2 (5 bases each). This CDR3 has 14 amino acids. The V gene's germline CDR1 is SGHVS and CDR2 FNYEAQ. V lost 6 bases, J lost 15 bases, and 25 bases lay in between. CDR3 nucleotide sequence: TGTGCCAGCAGTCGAGAGATTCCTGAGGGACGATATTATTTT. This encodes CASSREIPEGRYYF.

V and J are TRBV5-4 and TRBJ2-7; 9 nucleotides align to TRBD2. CDR3 size: 18 residues. The ends lost 0 bases at V and 0 bases at J; junction bases unmatched: 10. Germline CDR1 reads SGHNT; CDR2 reads YYREEE (reference sequence). The CDR3 region has the DNA TGTGCCAGCAGCTTGGTTGGCGGGAGGGCCCTCAGCTCCTACGAGCAGTACTTC. Translation: CASSLVGGRALSSYEQYF.

This chain links TRBV7-9 with TRBJ1-5; a weak D match, TRBD1 (6 bases). This CDR3 region has 15 residues. Germline V lookup: CDR1 SEHNR, CDR2 FQNEAQ (reference sequence). The V gene lost 4 bases and the J gene lost 4 bases, with 14 bases spanning the gap. CDR3 nucleotides: TGTGCCAGCAGCTCGGACAGCGGGCGTAATCAGCCCCAGCATTTT. It translates to CASSSDSGRNQPQHF.

The chain employs TRBV7-6 and TRBJ2-5, with 12 bases lining up with TRBD2. This CDR3 contains 15 residues. V was clipped by 1 base and J by 4 bases; unmatched bases: 1. Germline assignment: CDR1 SGHVS and CDR2 FNYEAQ. CDR3: CASSLGTSGIETQYF. CDR3 nucleotides: TGTGCCAGCAGCTTAGGGACTAGCGGGATAGAGACCCAGTACTTC.

The chain links TRBV2 to TRBJ2-4; tentative D call: TRBD2 (6 bases). CDR1 and CDR2 (germline): SNHLY, FYNNEI. The ends were cut back, 8 bases at V and 0 bases at J, with 17 bases in the middle. CDR3 length: 16 residues. The CDR3 sequence: CASFGDSLLAKNIQYF. CDR3 DNA sequence: TGTGCCAGCTTCGGGGACTCTCTCTTAGCCAAAAACATTCAGTACTTC.

The chain has TRBV27 and TRBJ2-1; D unresolved. V lost 5 bases to trimming and J lost 4 bases, with 15 bases between them. The CDR3 runs 15 residues. Germline V gene lookup returns CDR1 MNHEY and CDR2 SMNVEV (reference sequence). The CDR3 DNA follows: TGTGCCAGCAGTGATGGGCCCCCGTTGTACAATGAGCAGTTCTTC. This gives the protein CASSDGPPLYNEQFF.

The chain uses TRBV29-1 and TRBJ2-4; TRBD2 agrees at 7 bases. The CDR3 is 13 residues long. Germline trimming cut 7 bases from V and 7 bases from J; bases unmatched to any gene: 10. In germline, CDR1 is SQVTM, CDR2 ANQGSEA. CDR3 sequence reads: CSALRENFNIQYF. The CDR3 bases are TGCAGCGCCTTGCGGGAGAATTTTAACATTCAGTACTTC.

This clone has a single count. This chain connects TRBV27 to TRBJ2-7, with D hard to call. V was clipped by 4 bases and J by 2 bases, with 12 bases between them. CDR3 length equals 14 residues. Germline lookup yields CDR1 MNHEY and CDR2 SMNVEV (reference sequence). This CDR3 is CASSWSGTTYEQYF. The CDR3 DNA sequence: TGTGCCAGCAGTTGGTCAGGCACAACCTACGAGCAGTACTTC.

Note on this clone: Other DNA sequences of this sample code for an identical CDR3. The chain has TRBV9 and TRBJ2-1, with D possibly matching TRBD2 (5 bases). The CDR3 is made up of 11 amino acids. V was cut by 3 bases and J by 7 bases, with 5 bases left in between. Germline CDR1 and CDR2: SGDLS and YYNGEE. DNA of the CDR3: TGTGCCAGCAGCGGAGGGAATGAGCAGTTCTTC. Translation gives CASSGGNEQFF.

This clone came up once. This chain joins TRBV4-3 and TRBJ1-2; 8 bases match TRBD1. The CDR3 is made up of 16 amino acids. With V trimmed by 1 base and J by 5 bases, 9 bases remained unmatched. Germline V gene data show CDR1 as LGHNA and CDR2 as YSLEER. The CDR3 DNA follows: TGCGCCAGCAGCCAAGCCCACTCAGGGGGCCGGTATGGCTACACCTTC. Translating it yields CASSQAHSGGRYGYTF.

The chain uses TRBV9 and TRBJ2-7; TRBD1 might be the D (6 bases). Germline V lookup: CDR1 SGDLS, CDR2 YYNGEE. V lost 2 bases and J 7 bases, leaving 16 bases between the germline ends. The CDR3 runs 14 residues. CDR3 sequence (DNA): TGTGCCAGCAGCGTCGGTACAGGGAAAAGAGAGCAGTACTTC. Its translation: CASSVGTGKREQYF. Using reference TRBV9 and TRBJ2-7 for the parts outside the CDR3, the full variable domain is DSGVTQTPKHLITATGQRVTLRCSPRSGDLSVYWYQQSLDQGLQFLIQYYNGEERAKGNILERFSAQQFPDLHSELNLSSLELGDSALYFCASSVGTGKREQYFGPGTRLTVT.

The chain combines TRBV6-1 with TRBJ2-3; possibly TRBD2 for D (6 bases). The germline CDR1 and CDR2 sequences are MNHNS and SASEGT. V lost 2 bases and J lost 1, with 25 bases in between. The CDR3 has 20 residues. The CDR3 bases are TGTGCCAGCAGTGAAAGAAGTGCGCGGGAAGTCCCTCTCGGCACAGATACGCAGTATTTT. As protein: CASSERSAREVPLGTDTQYF.

The V call is TRBV10-2, the J call TRBJ1-5; D uncertain. CDR1 WSHSY and CDR2 SAAADI come from the germline V gene. This CDR3 is 17 amino acids long. With 6 bases removed from V and 0 bases from J, the gap between germline ends came to 18 bases. The CDR3 DNA follows: TGCGCCAGCAGACCCGGGCCGTTCCCCTATAGCAATCAGCCCCAGCATTTT. It translates to CASRPGPFPYSNQPQHF.

The chain recombines TRBV19 with TRBJ1-1, with D possibly being TRBD1 (5 bases). CDR3 size: 13 residues. Germline CDR1 and CDR2: LNHDA and SQIVND (reference sequence). V gave up 9 bases and J gave up 4 bases, with 15 bases separating them. The CDR3 sequence: CASGPTATTEAFF. The CDR3 DNA follows: TGTGCCAGCGGTCCGACAGCTACCACTGAAGCTTTCTTT.

This clone appeared a few times. The chain carries TRBV19 and TRBJ1-5; no firm D call. The V end was cut by 3 bases, the J end by 0 bases, with 6 bases between. The CDR3 sequence is 14 residues long. CDR1 and CDR2 (germline): LNHDA, SQIVND (reference sequence). CDR3 residues: CASSILGSNQPQHF. The DNA of the CDR3 is TGTGCCAGTAGTATTCTCGGTAGCAATCAGCCCCAGCATTTT.

This chain uses TRBV6-5 with TRBJ2-1; 7 bases fit TRBD2. V lost 4 bases, J lost 2 bases, and 5 bases stayed unmatched. The germline V gene has CDR1 MNHEY and CDR2 SVGAGI. The CDR3 spans 15 residues. CDR3 in DNA: TGTGCCAGCAGTTTCACGGGGGGAGCCTACAATGAGCAGTTCTTC. It is translated as CASSFTGGAYNEQFF.

This clone was counted only a few times. V usage is TRBV11-3 and J usage is TRBJ2-2; possibly TRBD1 for D (6 bases). Per germline, CDR1 SGHNT and CDR2 YENEEA. V lost 5 bases and J 6 bases, leaving 10 bases between the germline ends. The CDR3 length is 13 residues. The CDR3 DNA reads as TGTGCCAGCAGCGTACAGGGTGCCGGGGAGCTGTTTTTT. This translates into CASSVQGAGELFF.

The chain is built from TRBV6-5 and TRBJ2-7; TRBD2 matches at 11 bases. Germline values: CDR1 MNHEY, CDR2 SVGAGI. The V and J ends lost 5 bases and 3 bases, in that order; junction bases with no gene match: 3. This CDR3 has 14 amino acids. The CDR3 sequence: CASSQLAGDYEQYF. The CDR3 DNA reads TGTGCCAGCAGTCAACTAGCGGGAGACTACGAGCAGTACTTC.

The chain has TRBV28 and TRBJ2-3; 9 nucleotides agree with TRBD2. From germline, CDR1 is MDHEN and CDR2 SYDVKM. The CDR3 runs 15 residues. J gave up 1 base and V 8 bases, and 7 bases lay outside the gene matches. CDR3 in DNA: TGTGCCAGCCATCTTACTAGCGGGCGCACAGATACGCAGTATTTT. It specifies CASHLTSGRTDTQYF.

The rearrangement links TRBV5-1 to TRBJ2-2; the D is unclear. The length of the CDR3 is 16 residues. The V and J ends lost 3 bases and 1 base respectively, with 13 bases between them. The V gene's germline CDR1 is SGHRS and CDR2 YFSETQ. The CDR3: CASSSELKKNTGELFF. In DNA form, the CDR3 reads TGCGCCAGCAGCTCGGAGCTTAAAAAGAACACCGGGGAGCTGTTTTTT.

By share of the sample, this clone is medium-sized. The CDR3 bases are TGTGCCAGCGGGGCAACCTCCTACGAGCAGTACTTC. Encoded protein: CASGATSYEQYF. The V call is TRBV25-1, the J call TRBJ2-7; possible D gene TRBD1, 5 bases. The length of the CDR3 is 12 residues. The germline CDR1 and CDR2 sequences are MGHDK and SYGVNS. V gave up 8 bases and J gave up 0 bases, with 8 bases separating them.

This clone has just one count. CDR3 sequence: CASSDGTEPTGELFF. CDR3 bases: TGTGCCAGCAGCGATGGGACAGAACCTACCGGGGAGCTGTTTTTT. This chain connects TRBV13 to TRBJ2-2; 7 bases line up with TRBD1. The CDR3 is 15 residues long. The V and J ends lost 5 bases and 5 bases, in that order; junction bases with no gene match: 8. Germline V gene lookup returns CDR1 PRHDT and CDR2 FYEKMQ (reference sequence).

This chain uses TRBV4-3 with TRBJ2-7; D ambiguous. CDR3 length equals 13 residues. Deletions cut 4 bases from V and 2 bases from J, with 9 bases between. Germline V gene sequence: CDR1 LGHNA, CDR2 YSLEER. This chain's CDR3 is CASSPDDTYEQYF. CDR3 coding DNA: TGCGCCAGCAGCCCAGATGACACCTACGAGCAGTACTTC.